This entry describes one T cell receptor (beta chain). Its antigen is currently not known. Per-nucleotide qualities are absent, and no much larger clonotype sits a single base away. The record originates from a study of shared clonotypes between healthy human individuals (dated by TCRdb to 2019 to 2021). As for the study more broadly: A couple of women and a few men aged 18 to 49 years were included in the cohort. For each donor, CD4 naive and CD4 memory were each run on three plates, CD8 naive on two plates, and CD8 memory on one plate. Blood TCR repertoires of about 5 healthy adults were deeply sequenced to estimate repertoire size and the extent of clonotype sharing between individuals. To increase sequencing depth and limit assay-specific biases, TCR repertoire library preparation and sequencing were carried out by different laboratories using diverse techniques. Leukapheresis yielded between about 0.9 and 9 billion PBMCs per donor.

V loses 5 bases at its end and J loses 2 bases; junction bases beyond the gene matches: 1. As encoded in the germline V gene, CDR1 is MDHEN while CDR2 is SYDVKM. The CDR3 covers 15 residues, taking in both the cysteine and the phenylalanine. CDR3 DNA only is kept here, 45 bases in frame from base 1. Healthy HIV-negative adults with no recently reported acute infections or vaccinations were included as donors. All donors were Caucasian adults living in Nashville, Tennessee, USA. CD4+ T cells were enriched by magnetic negative selection; naive cells were then positively selected on CD45RA, and the negative fraction formed the memory subset. Blood was collected by leukapheresis, and PBMCs were isolated by Ficoll-Histopaque density gradient centrifugation and then cryopreserved in liquid nitrogen vapor phase. Purity and quantity of every magnetically sorted T cell population were checked by analytical flow cytometry. Genomic DNA was isolated from each sorted fraction and quantified by UV absorbance on a Nanodrop 2000c.

What the authors observed across the whole study: The small number of donors limited the genetic and exposure-history diversity represented. Approximately 5% of naive CD4, 3.5% of naive CD8, 2.3% of memory CD4, and around 0.42% of memory CD8 clonotypes were shared across several donors. Sampling was restricted to blood, and TCR repertoires in tissue are likely to differ from TCR repertoires in blood. Higher generation probabilities were observed for clonotypes shared by all four sorted-subset donors than for non-shared clonotypes. Rarefaction of sorted-subset datasets indicated incomplete sequencing despite the large sequencing depth. Larger estimated clonotype richness was generally found for naive subsets than for memory subsets. Pairwise subsampling led to the expectation that sequencing depth would affect the degree of clonotype sharing among donors.

Using the deep immunoSEQ assay, multiplex PCR amplified TCR CDR3 regions from genomic DNA. Genomic DNA extracted from each cell subset was distributed evenly over all wells of several immunoSEQ 96-well plates, and each plate served as one replicate. For sorted subsets, around 0.2 ug genomic DNA, equal to some 30,000 T cell genomes, was loaded into each replicate PCR. Purified libraries were quantified with a Qubit 3.0 fluorometer, sized on a Bioanalyzer 2100, and re-quantified with the KAPA Library Quantification kit. A separate single-read 150-cycle Illumina NextSeq 550 flow cell was used to sequence each immunoSEQ 96-well plate. Processing in the source paper ran as follows. Because the immunoSEQ output held only junctional sequences and lacked quality scores, the filtering could not match the filtering applied to full-length reads. Sequences were annotated with PyIR, a Python wrapper for IgBLAST v1.9, using IMGT germline references to assign V/J genes and CDR3. Reads were filtered out if the reads had weak V/J assignments (E-value above 1e-6), no CDR3, stop codons, out-of-frame junctions, or ambiguous translated residues. V3J clonotypes were defined as sequences sharing an identical inferred V gene, J gene, and CDR3 amino acid sequence. Percentage overlap between repertoires was computed as shared unique clonotypes divided by the size of the smaller repertoire. Three approaches were used to assess repertoire richness: RTK rarefaction, the Chao1 estimator, and Recon v2.1 estimates of unobserved clonotypes. For all TCRbeta clonotypes obtained by the gDNA method from several donors, generation probabilities were computed with OLGA. TCRdb holds this immuneACCESS table with in-frame rearrangements only. Some clones are missing; in checked studies, unresolved V genes explain under half, and the rest has no known cause. The D gene and trimming were derived from the DNA, and the V and J assignments and clone size from that table. The sample contains some 580,000 clones, almost 97% of them found a single time. Roughly 0.055% of the sample belongs to the ten largest clones.

Recombination joined TRBV28 with TRBJ2-2; TRBD2 aligns with 11 central bases. The specimen was naive CD4+ T cells sorted from blood. The sample's cell subset or site, from its label and the paper: CD45RA+ positively selected. The source is a woman in her 30s in good health. The DNA sequence is given as TGTGCCAGCAGTCGACTAGCGGGAAACACCGGGGAGCTGTTTTTT. This yields the protein CASSRLAGNTGELFF.